These 18 T cell receptor beta chains originate from one sample sequenced in a study of T cell changes during pregnancy in multiple sclerosis. Repertoires were generated with immunoSEQ multiplex PCR, while TCRdb's copy carries only in-frame clones and drops some. This table has about 39,000 clones, 70% to 90% appearing once. The material was CD8+ T cells from peripheral blood mononuclear cells, obtained in the first trimester of pregnancy. The receptors originated from a female donor with multiple sclerosis, enrolled in a pregnancy study.

The chain links TRBV5-6 to TRBJ1-5; the D gene is possibly TRBD1 (5 bases). CDR1 SGHDT and CDR2 YYEEEE come from the germline V gene. V dropped 0 bases and J dropped 0 bases, with 10 bases sitting between them. The CDR3 totals 16 residues. The CDR3: CASSLATGGSNQPQHF. Written as DNA, the CDR3 is TGTGCCAGCAGCTTGGCCACGGGGGGTAGCAATCAGCCCCAGCATTTT.

CDR3 amino acids: CASTKTGELFF. The CDR3 nucleotides are TGTGCCAGCACTAAGACCGGGGAGCTGTTTTTT. The chain links TRBV7-9 to TRBJ2-2; D remains unclear. V lost 7 bases and J 5 bases, leaving 5 bases between the germline ends. The CDR3 has 11 residues. CDR1 and CDR2 from the germline V gene are SEHNR and FQNEAQ (reference sequence).

The rearrangement links TRBV6-4 to TRBJ2-2, with 7 bases lining up with TRBD2. V shed 7 bases, J shed 5 bases, and the junction held 13 bases outside the gene matches. The CDR3 runs to 16 residues. In germline, CDR1 is MRHNA, CDR2 SNTAGT. This CDR3 is CASTRGDSTSTGELFF. In nucleotides, the CDR3 is TGTGCCAGCACCCGGGGGGACTCCACCTCGACCGGGGAGCTGTTTTTT.

V is TRBV9 and J is TRBJ2-3; 7 bases align to TRBD2. The CDR3 loop spans 16 amino acids. V lost 4 bases and J lost 7; bases outside the gene matches: 15. Germline values: CDR1 SGDLS, CDR2 YYNGEE. The CDR3 DNA sequence: TGTGCCAGCAGCTTCTCCGGGACTATTCGCGCAAATACGCAGTATTTT. Translated: CASSFSGTIRANTQYF.

The chain links TRBV5-1 to TRBJ2-2, with D perhaps TRBD1 (6 bases). CDR1 is SGHRS and CDR2 is YFSETQ in the germline V gene. This CDR3 comprises 16 residues. The ends were cut back, 1 base at V and 7 bases at J, with 17 bases in the middle. The CDR3 coding sequence is TGCGCCAGCAGCTTGACCACCACAGGGCTGGGCGGGGAGCTGTTTTTT. Encoded protein: CASSLTTTGLGGELFF.

J is TRBJ2-2 and V is TRBV25-1; D unresolved. Germline lookup yields CDR1 MGHDK and CDR2 SYGVNS. Trimming shortened V by 3 bases and J by 2 bases, and 7 bases separated the two germline ends. This CDR3 region has 14 residues. Here the CDR3 reads CASSDRINTGELFF. DNA for the CDR3: TGTGCCAGCAGTGACAGGATAAACACCGGGGAGCTGTTTTTT. Filled out from reference TRBV25-1 and TRBJ2-2, the complete variable domain reads EADIYQTPRYLVIGTGKKITLECSQTMGHDKMYWYQQDPGMELHLIHYSYGVNSTEKGDLSSESTVSRIRTEHFPLTLESARPSHTSQYLCASSDRINTGELFFGEGSRLTVL.

V and J are TRBV6-5 and TRBJ2-7, with a tentative D call TRBD1 (6 bases). Per germline, CDR1 MNHEY and CDR2 SVGAGI. V was shortened by 2 bases and J by 7 bases, with 9 bases between the two germline ends. The CDR3 loop spans 12 amino acids. The CDR3: CASSYTGSEQYF. Here the CDR3 DNA reads TGTGCCAGCAGTTACACAGGGTCGGAGCAGTACTTC.

This chain uses TRBV6-6 with TRBJ1-1; the match to TRBD1 covers 9 bases. The CDR3 consists of 15 residues. In germline, CDR1 is MNHNY, CDR2 SVGAGI (reference sequence). V gave up 10 bases and J gave up 7 bases; unmatched junction bases: 16. CDR3 loop: CATKSKGQGWDEAFF. The DNA of the CDR3 is TGTGCCACCAAATCAAAGGGACAGGGATGGGATGAAGCTTTCTTT.

This clone was observed a single time. The gene calls are TRBV9 and TRBJ2-1; the match to TRBD2 covers 9 bases. J was trimmed by 9 bases and V by 0 bases; bases with no gene match: 7. CDR1 and CDR2 (germline): SGDLS, YYNGEE. The CDR3 sequence is 15 residues long. The CDR3 region has the DNA TGTGCCAGCAGCGTAGGGCGGGGGGGCCAGGCTGAGCAGTTCTTC. Residues: CASSVGRGGQAEQFF.

The chain uses TRBV28 and TRBJ2-5; the match to TRBD1 covers 7 bases. The germline gives CDR1 MDHEN, CDR2 SYDVKM. V lost 10 bases and J lost 4; bases outside the gene matches: 15. This CDR3 spans 15 amino acids. The CDR3 here is CATIITGDETETQYF. The CDR3 DNA reads TGTGCCACCATAATTACAGGGGATGAAACAGAGACCCAGTACTTC.

The count of this clone is one. The J gene is TRBJ1-1, the V gene TRBV4-1, with D perhaps matching TRBD1 (6 bases). Germline CDR1 reads MGHRA; CDR2 reads YSYEKL. This CDR3 contains 16 residues. Trimming stripped 0 bases from V and 0 bases from J, with 11 bases between. In DNA form, the CDR3 reads TGCGCCAGCAGCCAAGAACAAGGACAGTTGAACACTGAAGCTTTCTTT. Encoded protein: CASSQEQGQLNTEAFF.

The table lists this clone with a count of one. The chain joins TRBV6-5 to TRBJ2-7, with TRBD2 identical over 8 bases. The CDR3 totals 15 residues. V lost 6 bases, J lost 0 bases, and 7 bases stayed unmatched. Germline CDR1 MNHEY, CDR2 SVGAGI. CDR3 DNA sequence: TGTGCCAGCAGCTACGCGGGGGGCAGCTCCTACGAGCAGTACTTC. It specifies CASSYAGGSSYEQYF.

This clone was detected only once. The V and J genes are TRBV19 and TRBJ2-5; D perhaps matches TRBD2 (7 bases). V was clipped by 7 bases and J by 2 bases, with 14 bases between them. Germline CDR1 LNHDA, CDR2 SQIVND (reference sequence). The CDR3 spans 14 residues. The CDR3 DNA follows: TGTGCCAGTACCACCGGGGGGCCTCAAGAGACCCAGTACTTC. Residues: CASTTGGPQETQYF.

The chain uses TRBV7-2 and TRBJ2-2; D might be TRBD2 (6 bases). CDR3 length: 16 residues. V lost 5 bases and J 4 bases, leaving 17 bases between the germline ends. Germline V lookup: CDR1 SGHTA, CDR2 FQGNSA. The CDR3 nucleotides are TGTGCCAGCAGCCCCCTACTGGGACTGGGCACCGGGGAGCTGTTTTTT. As protein: CASSPLLGLGTGELFF.

This chain connects TRBV4-3 to TRBJ2-1; D is possibly TRBD2 (6 bases). Germline V gene lookup returns CDR1 LGHNA and CDR2 YSLEER. Trimming took 5 bases from V and 1 from J, leaving 15 bases between them. The CDR3 covers 16 residues. The CDR3 loop reads CASSKGSGPSYNEQFF. The CDR3 region has the DNA TGCGCCAGCAGCAAAGGAAGCGGGCCTTCCTACAATGAGCAGTTCTTC.

The rearrangement links TRBV9 to TRBJ1-5; TRBD1 matches at 12 bases. The V gene's germline CDR1 is SGDLS and CDR2 YYNGEE. The CDR3 runs 13 residues. The DNA of the CDR3 is TGTTCCGGGACAGGGGGCGCGGATCAGCCCCAGCATTTT. It codes for CSGTGGADQPQHF. Based on the CDR3 plus reference TRBV9 and TRBJ1-5, the full variable domain is DSGVTQTPKHLITATGQRVTLRCSPRSGDLSVYWYQQSLDQGLQFLIQYYNGEERAKGNILERFSAQQFPDLHSELNLSSLELGDSALYFCSGTGGADQPQHFGDGTRLSIL.

The V call is TRBV9, the J call TRBJ2-2; 10 bases line up with TRBD2. The CDR3 consists of 16 residues. Looked up from germline, CDR1 is SGDLS and CDR2 is YYNGEE. The V segment lost 4 bases and the J segment 3 bases; nucleotides outside the gene matches: 6. The CDR3: CASSLASGGDTGELFF. The CDR3, as DNA: TGTGCCAGCAGCCTTGCTAGCGGGGGCGACACCGGGGAGCTGTTTTTT.

This chain uses TRBV9 with TRBJ2-3; TRBD2 matches at 15 bases. The V gene's germline CDR1 is SGDLS and CDR2 YYNGEE. CDR3 length equals 18 residues. V was pared by 0 bases and J by 1 base, with 3 bases of the junction left unmatched. The CDR3 here is CASSVAGLAGGGTDTQYF. The CDR3 nucleotides are TGTGCCAGCAGCGTAGCGGGACTAGCGGGGGGTGGCACAGATACGCAGTATTTT.